This T cell receptor beta chain originates from a study of vaccination effects on CD4 cells after COVID-19. Some clones are missing from TCRdb's copy, which holds only in-frame ones; the method was immunoSEQ multiplex PCR. The sample consists of 45,000 to 50,000 clones, approximately 61% of them appearing once. CDR3 length equals 12 residues. With 3 bases removed from V and 6 bases from J, the gap between germline ends came to 9 bases. Germline values: CDR1 SGDLS, CDR2 YYNGEE. Study-wide results and caveats: Just 1 of 255 vaccine-induced clones in healthy recipients was cross-reactive. A shortage of convalescent patients and an absence of early post-infection timepoints characterized the study.

Comments on this clone: What it binds is unknown.

Following an approximately ten-day culture, CD4+ T cells were purified. The V gene is TRBV9, the J gene TRBJ1-1; tentative D call: TRBD1 (5 bases). The clonotype originates from a human donor who received a COVID-19 vaccine. The sequencing used CD4+ T cells from PBMCs cultured without peptide, collected before COVID-19 vaccination. CDR3 amino acids: CASSGGDAEAFF. Written as DNA, the CDR3 is TGTGCCAGCAGCGGGGGGGACGCTGAAGCTTTCTTT.